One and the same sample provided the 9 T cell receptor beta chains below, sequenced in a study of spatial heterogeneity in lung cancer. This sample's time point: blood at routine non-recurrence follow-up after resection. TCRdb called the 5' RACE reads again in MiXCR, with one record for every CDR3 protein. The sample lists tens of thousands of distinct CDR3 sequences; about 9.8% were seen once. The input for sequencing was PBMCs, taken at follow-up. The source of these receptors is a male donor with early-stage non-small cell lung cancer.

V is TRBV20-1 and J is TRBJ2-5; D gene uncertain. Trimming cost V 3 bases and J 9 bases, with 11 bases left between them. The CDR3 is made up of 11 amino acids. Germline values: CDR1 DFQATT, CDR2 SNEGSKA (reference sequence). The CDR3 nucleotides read TGCAGTGCTAGTGGTCAGAAGGCCCAGTACTTC. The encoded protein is CSASGQKAQYF.

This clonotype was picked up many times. Here the CDR3 reads CASRPAGGRIADTQYF. CDR3 coding DNA: TGTGCCAGCAGACCAGCTGGGGGAAGGATCGCAGATACGCAGTATTTT. The genes are TRBV6-6 and TRBJ2-3, with D tentatively TRBD1 or TRBD2 (5 bases each). Germline V gene sequence: CDR1 MNHNY, CDR2 SVGAGI (reference sequence). This CDR3 has 16 residues. V was trimmed by 6 bases and J by 4 bases, leaving 20 bases between them.

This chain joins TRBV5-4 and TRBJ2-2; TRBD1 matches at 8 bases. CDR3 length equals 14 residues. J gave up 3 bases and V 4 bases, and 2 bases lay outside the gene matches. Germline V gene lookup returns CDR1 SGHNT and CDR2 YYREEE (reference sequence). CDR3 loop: CASSRGQDTGELFF. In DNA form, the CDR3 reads TGTGCCAGCAGCCGGGGACAGGACACCGGGGAGCTGTTTTTT.

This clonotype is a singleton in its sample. CDR3 in DNA: TGCGCCAGCAGCTCTCAAGTGAACACTGAAGCTTTCTTT. Translation gives CASSSQVNTEAFF. This sequence joins TRBV5-1 and TRBJ1-1; D gene uncertain. Germline V gene data show CDR1 as SGHRS and CDR2 as YFSETQ. Trimming pared 3 bases from V and 0 bases from J, leaving 6 bases between. This CDR3 spans 13 amino acids.

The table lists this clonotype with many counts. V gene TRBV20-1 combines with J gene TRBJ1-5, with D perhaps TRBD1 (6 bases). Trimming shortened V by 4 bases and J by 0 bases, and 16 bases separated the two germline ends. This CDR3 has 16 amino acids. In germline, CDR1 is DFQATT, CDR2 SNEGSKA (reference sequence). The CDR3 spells CSATTAGDYSNQPQHF. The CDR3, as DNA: TGCAGTGCTACGACCGCAGGGGATTATAGCAATCAGCCCCAGCATTTT.

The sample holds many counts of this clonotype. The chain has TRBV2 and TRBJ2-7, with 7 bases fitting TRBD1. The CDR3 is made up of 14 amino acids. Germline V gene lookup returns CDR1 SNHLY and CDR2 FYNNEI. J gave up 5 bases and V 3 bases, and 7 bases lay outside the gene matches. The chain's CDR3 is CASSEWQGVNEQYF. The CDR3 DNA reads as TGTGCCAGCAGTGAGTGGCAGGGGGTGAACGAGCAGTACTTC.

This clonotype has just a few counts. CDR3 region: CASSAGSTNEKLFF. The CDR3 bases are TGTGCCAGCAGTGCAGGCTCAACTAATGAAAAACTGTTTTTT. J is TRBJ1-4 and V is TRBV6-1; D unclear. V gave up 4 bases and J gave up 0 bases, with 6 bases separating them. This CDR3 has 14 amino acids. Germline CDR1 and CDR2: MNHNS and SASEGT.

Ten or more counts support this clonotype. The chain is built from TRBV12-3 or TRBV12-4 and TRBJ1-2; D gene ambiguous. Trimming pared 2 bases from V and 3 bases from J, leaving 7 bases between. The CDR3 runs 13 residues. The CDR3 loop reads CASSLNSYYGYTF. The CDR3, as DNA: TGTGCCAGCAGTTTAAACAGCTACTATGGCTACACCTTC.

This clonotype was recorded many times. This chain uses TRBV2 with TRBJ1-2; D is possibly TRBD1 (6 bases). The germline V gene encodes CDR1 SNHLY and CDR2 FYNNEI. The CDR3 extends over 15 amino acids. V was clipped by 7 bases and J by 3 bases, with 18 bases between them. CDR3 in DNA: TGTGCCAGCACTAAGGGCAGGGGATCATACTATGGCTACACCTTC. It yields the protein CASTKGRGSYYGYTF.